The rows below give T cell receptor beta chains drawn from one sample of a study of T cells in Graves' hyperthyroidism and ophthalmopathy. TCRdb redid the calling of the multiplex PCR reads with MiXCR, one entry per CDR3 protein. The table records fewer than 750,000 distinct CDR3 sequences, 14% to 15% of them present only once. Source material: blood. The receptors stem from a woman aged 40 to 55 with Graves' ophthalmopathy. Both conserved end residues are part of each CDR3. The D gene is left open where the match is weak. Clone sizes are given selectively: once, few, many, or a class where the clone is expanded.

size	V	D	J	CDR3	DNA
few	TRBV5-1	NA	TRBJ2-2	CASSFGRPNTGELFF	TGCGCCAGCAGCTTTGGCAGACCGAACACCGGGGAGCTGTTTTTT
many	TRBV28	NA	TRBJ2-2	CASSFPALAGTGELFF	TGTGCCAGCAGTTTCCCAGCGTTAGCCGGCACCGGGGAGCTGTTTTTT
NA	TRBV11-2	NA	TRBJ2-7	CASSSTTGRKYF	TGTGCCAGCAGCTCGACGACAGGTCGCAAGTACTTC
many	TRBV7-2	NA	TRBJ2-5	CASSTLQGREETQYF	TGTGCCAGCAGCACCCTGCAGGGGCGGGAGGAGACCCAGTACTTC
few	TRBV30	NA	TRBJ1-2	CAWSVGGRGYGYTF	TGTGCCTGGAGTGTTGGGGGGCGCGGCTATGGCTACACCTTC
NA	TRBV28	NA	TRBJ2-7	CASIVDGGSGEQYF	TGTGCCAGCATCGTCGATGGGGGCTCCGGGGAGCAGTACTTC
few	TRBV19	NA	TRBJ1-5	CASSIEARVNQPQHF	TGTGCCAGTAGTATAGAGGCCCGGGTCAATCAGCCCCAGCATTTT
few	TRBV6-1	NA	TRBJ2-7	CASARALYEQYF	TGTGCCAGCGCTAGGGCTCTCTACGAGCAGTACTTC
many	TRBV12-3/TRBV12-4	TRBD1	TRBJ2-7	CASSLTWTGERSYEQYF	TGTGCCAGCAGTCTCACCTGGACAGGGGAAAGGTCCTACGAGCAGTACTTC
many	TRBV12-3/TRBV12-4	NA	TRBJ1-1	CASGTRRAEAFF	TGTGCCAGCGGCACAAGGAGGGCTGAAGCTTTCTTT
few	TRBV7-9	NA	TRBJ2-5	CAGEQTQETQYF	TGTGCCGGAGAGCAGACCCAAGAGACCCAGTACTTC
many	TRBV28	NA	TRBJ2-5	CASSLPALETQYF	TGTGCCAGCAGTTTGCCGGCGTTAGAGACCCAGTACTTC
many	TRBV29-1	NA	TRBJ2-5	CSVVPVLGPGETQYF	TGCAGCGTTGTCCCGGTCCTTGGACCTGGGGAGACCCAGTACTTC
many	TRBV20-1	NA	TRBJ2-2	CSAANRLAANTGELFF	TGCAGTGCCGCTAATAGATTAGCCGCGAACACCGGGGAGCTGTTTTTT
NA	TRBV25-1	TRBD1	TRBJ2-7	CASGRQGAKQYF	TGTGCCAGCGGAAGACAGGGGGCAAAGCAGTACTTC
NA	TRBV7-1	TRBD2	TRBJ2-7	CASSSDSVGTSGRDLNEQYF	TGTGCCAGCAGCTCGGACTCCGTTGGGACTAGCGGGAGAGACCTGAACGAGCAGTACTTC